This TCR beta chain is drawn from a study of blood T cell repertoires in COVID-19. Study-level background: Whether acute or convalescent, the COVID-19 samples came from the United States, Italy and Spain. The cDNA or gDNA used as material had been derived from T cells, B-cell-depleted T cells, or PBMCs.

The CDR3 extends over 14 amino acids. CDR1 is MNHEY and CDR2 is SVGAGI in the germline V gene. Trimming at V came to 7 bases and at J to 3 bases, leaving 7 bases not matched to a gene. The count of this clone is one. Authors' analysis steps: Counts of nucleated cells, estimated from reference gene primer amplification, were obtained. TCRdb's copy holds only in-frame clones and misses some; the assay was immunoSEQ multiplex PCR. The DNA gave D and trimming, while V, J and clone size come from that table. This sample has about 140,000 clones, with more than 70% found just once. The sequence was collected from a human donor in a cohort sampled during active COVID-19. This chain uses TRBV6-5 with TRBJ1-2, with 8 bases identical to TRBD1. The sample consisted of peripheral blood. Here the CDR3 reads CASISGQGDYGYTF. CDR3 DNA sequence: TGTGCCAGCATCAGTGGACAGGGAGACTATGGCTACACCTTC.